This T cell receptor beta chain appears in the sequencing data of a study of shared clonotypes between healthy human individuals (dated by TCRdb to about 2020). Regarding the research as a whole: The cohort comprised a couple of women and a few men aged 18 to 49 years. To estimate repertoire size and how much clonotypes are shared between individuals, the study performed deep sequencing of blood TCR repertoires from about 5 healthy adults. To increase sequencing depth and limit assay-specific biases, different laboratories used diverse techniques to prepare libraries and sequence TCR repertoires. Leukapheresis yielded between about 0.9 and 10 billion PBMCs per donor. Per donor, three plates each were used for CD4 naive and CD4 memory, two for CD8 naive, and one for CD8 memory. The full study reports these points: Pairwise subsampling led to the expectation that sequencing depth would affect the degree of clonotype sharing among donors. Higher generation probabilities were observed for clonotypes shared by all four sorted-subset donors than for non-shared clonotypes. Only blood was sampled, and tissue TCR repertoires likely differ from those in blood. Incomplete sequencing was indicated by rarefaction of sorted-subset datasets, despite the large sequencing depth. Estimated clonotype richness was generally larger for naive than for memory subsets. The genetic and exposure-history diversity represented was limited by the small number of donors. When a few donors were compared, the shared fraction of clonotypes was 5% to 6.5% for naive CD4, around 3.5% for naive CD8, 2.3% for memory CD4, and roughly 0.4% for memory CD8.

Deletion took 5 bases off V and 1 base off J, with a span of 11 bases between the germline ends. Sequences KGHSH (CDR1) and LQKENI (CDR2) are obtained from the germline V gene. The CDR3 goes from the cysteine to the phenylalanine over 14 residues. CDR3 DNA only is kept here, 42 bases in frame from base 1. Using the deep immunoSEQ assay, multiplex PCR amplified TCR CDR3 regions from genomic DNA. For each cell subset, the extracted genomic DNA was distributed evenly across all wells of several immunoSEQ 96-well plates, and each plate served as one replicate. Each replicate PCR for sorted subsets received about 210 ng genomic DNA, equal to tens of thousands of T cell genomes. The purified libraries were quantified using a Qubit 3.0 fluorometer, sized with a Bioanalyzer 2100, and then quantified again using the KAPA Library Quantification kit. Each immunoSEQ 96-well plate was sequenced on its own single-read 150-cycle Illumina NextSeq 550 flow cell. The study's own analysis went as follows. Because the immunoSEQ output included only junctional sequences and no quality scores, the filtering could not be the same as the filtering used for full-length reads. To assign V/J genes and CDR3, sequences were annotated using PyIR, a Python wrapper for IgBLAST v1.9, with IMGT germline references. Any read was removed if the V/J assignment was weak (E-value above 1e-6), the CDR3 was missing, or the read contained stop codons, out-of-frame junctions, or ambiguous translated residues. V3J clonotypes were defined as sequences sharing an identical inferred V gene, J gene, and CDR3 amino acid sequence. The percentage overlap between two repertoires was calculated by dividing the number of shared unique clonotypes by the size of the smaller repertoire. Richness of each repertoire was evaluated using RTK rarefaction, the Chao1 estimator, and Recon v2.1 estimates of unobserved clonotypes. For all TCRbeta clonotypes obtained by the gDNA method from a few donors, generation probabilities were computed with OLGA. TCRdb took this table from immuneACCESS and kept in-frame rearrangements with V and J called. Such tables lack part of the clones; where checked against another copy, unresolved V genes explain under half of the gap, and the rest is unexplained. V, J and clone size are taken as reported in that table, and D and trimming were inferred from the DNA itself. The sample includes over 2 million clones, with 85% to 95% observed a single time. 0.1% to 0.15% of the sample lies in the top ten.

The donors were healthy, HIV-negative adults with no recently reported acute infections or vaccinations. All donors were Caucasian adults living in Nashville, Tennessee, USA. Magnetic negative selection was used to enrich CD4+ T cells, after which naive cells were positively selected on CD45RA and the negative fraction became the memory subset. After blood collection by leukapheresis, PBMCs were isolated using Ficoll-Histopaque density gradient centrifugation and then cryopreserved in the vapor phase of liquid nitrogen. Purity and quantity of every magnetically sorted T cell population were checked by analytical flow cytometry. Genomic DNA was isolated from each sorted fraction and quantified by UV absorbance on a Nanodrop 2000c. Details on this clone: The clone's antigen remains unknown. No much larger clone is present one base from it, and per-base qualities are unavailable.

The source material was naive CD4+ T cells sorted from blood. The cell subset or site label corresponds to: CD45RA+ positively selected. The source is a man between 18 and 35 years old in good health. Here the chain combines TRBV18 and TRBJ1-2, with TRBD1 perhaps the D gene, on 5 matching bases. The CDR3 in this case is CASSTGTVNYGYTF. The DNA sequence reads TGTGCCAGCTCAACGGGGACGGTTAACTATGGCTACACCTTC. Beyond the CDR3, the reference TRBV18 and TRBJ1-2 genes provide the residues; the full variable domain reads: NAGVMQNPRHLVRRRGQEARLRCSPMKGHSHVYWYRQLPEEGLKFMVYLQKENIIDESGMPKERFSAEFPKEGPSILRIQQVVRGDSAAYFCASSTGTVNYGYTFGSGTRLTVV.